This entry lists 8 T cell receptor beta chains sequenced from one sample in a study of T cell responses to AZD1222 COVID-19 vaccine (dated by TCRdb to about 2021). Taken with the paper, the label for time point translates to: baseline before first vaccination. Taken with the paper, the label for treatment or condition translates to: meningococcal conjugate vaccine given as trial control. Library method: the immunoSEQ multiplex PCR assay. TCRdb's version of the immuneACCESS table is confined to in-frame rearrangements and falls short of the full clone set. An unresolved V gene accounts for under half of the shortfall where checked; the remainder is of unknown origin. The sample has 70,000 to 95,000 clones on record, around 87% of them singletons. Approximately 5% of the sample rests with the top ten. Sequencing was performed on peripheral blood, taken on day 0 of MenACWY control vaccination. The source is an adult in good health.

This rearrangement joins TRBV6-1 to TRBJ1-2, with D hard to call. The V end was cut by 0 bases, the J end by 3 bases, with 17 bases between. There are 17 residues in the CDR3. Germline CDR1 reads MNHNS; CDR2 reads SASEGT. CDR3 region: CASSEAYGRQLYYGYTF. DNA of the CDR3: TGTGCCAGCAGTGAAGCTTATGGGAGACAATTATACTATGGCTACACCTTC.

The chain recombines TRBV6-4 with TRBJ1-1; D is uncertain. This CDR3 is built from 13 residues. Germline V gene sequence: CDR1 MRHNA, CDR2 SNTAGT. Trimming took 4 bases from V and 5 from J, leaving 11 bases between them. CDR3 nucleotides: TGTGCCAGCAGTGGCGGTCATGGGACTGAAGCTTTCTTT. Translated, it gives CASSGGHGTEAFF.

J is TRBJ2-7 and V is TRBV21-1; the table names TRBD2, a call not compared with the DNA. TRBV21-1 is a documented pseudogene. The CDR3 runs to 16 residues. This chain's CDR3 is CASVSRPPRLTREQYF. For the CDR3, the DNA is TGTGCCAGCGTTTCCCGTCCCCCCAGGTTAACTAGGGAGCAGTACTTC.

The V and J genes are TRBV4-3 and TRBJ2-7; TRBD1 might be the D (5 bases). V dropped 4 bases and J dropped 4 bases, with 14 bases sitting between them. Germline V gene lookup returns CDR1 LGHNA and CDR2 YSLEER. The CDR3 is made up of 14 amino acids. CDR3 sequence reads: CASSPYRGHYEQYF. DNA for the CDR3: TGCGCCAGCAGCCCTTACCGCGGACATTACGAGCAGTACTTC.

This clone was picked up one time. The chain uses TRBV9 and TRBJ1-3; 9 nucleotides align to TRBD1. The V segment lost 5 bases and the J segment 4 bases; nucleotides outside the gene matches: 7. CDR1 is SGDLS, CDR2 YYNGEE, per germline. The CDR3 spans 15 residues. The CDR3 here is CASSVLTGGGNTIYF. The CDR3 region has the DNA TGTGCCAGCAGTGTACTCACAGGGGGCGGAAACACCATATATTTT.

The V gene is TRBV28, the J gene TRBJ2-7, with D unresolved. CDR1 MDHEN and CDR2 SYDVKM come from the germline V gene. The length of the CDR3 is 12 residues. V was shortened by 7 bases and J by 12 bases, with 19 bases between the two germline ends. CDR3 residues: CASTTPARHPYF. CDR3 nucleotides: TGTGCCAGCACCACACCGGCGAGGCACCCGTACTTC.

The chain carries TRBV25-1 and TRBJ1-2; D might be TRBD1 (5 bases). Germline V lookup: CDR1 MGHDK, CDR2 SYGVNS. The V gene lost 5 bases and the J gene lost 8 bases, with 18 bases spanning the gap. This CDR3 has 14 residues. The CDR3 is CASSPSEGIWGYTF. The DNA for the CDR3 is TGTGCCAGCAGTCCCTCAGAGGGGATCTGGGGCTACACCTTC.

The gene calls are TRBV6-2 or TRBV6-3 and TRBJ1-1, with 7 bases lining up with TRBD1. V shed 6 bases, J shed 8 bases, and the junction held 12 bases outside the gene matches. CDR1 and CDR2 (germline): MNHEY, SVGEGT. The CDR3 contains 14 residues. The CDR3 region has the DNA TGTGCCAGCAGCTCGGGACAGAATCTTAGGGAAGCTTTCTTT. The encoded protein is CASSSGQNLREAFF.